This T cell receptor beta chain was identified in a study of T cell responses to AZD1222 COVID-19 vaccine. Some clones are missing from TCRdb's copy, which holds only in-frame ones; the method was immunoSEQ multiplex PCR. The sample shows roughly 150,000 clones, over 85% of them seen only once. Findings and limits, study-wide: Baseline seropositives among AZD1222 recipients totaled only five or six. The donors showed a predominance of white British ancestry and of females, with possible underestimation of clonal diversity.

About this clone: What it binds is unknown.

This CDR3 spans 12 amino acids. Trimming shortened V by 6 bases and J by 7 bases, and 10 bases separated the two germline ends. Germline V gene lookup returns CDR1 KGHSH and CDR2 LQKENI. This clonotype originated in an adult who received the AZD1222 COVID-19 vaccine. The input for sequencing was peripheral blood, taken 28 days after the second AZD1222 dose. The chain combines TRBV18 with TRBJ2-1; D gene uncertain. In DNA, the CDR3 is TGTGCCAGCTCTCCCTACGGAAATGAGCAGTTCTTC. Residues: CASSPYGNEQFF.